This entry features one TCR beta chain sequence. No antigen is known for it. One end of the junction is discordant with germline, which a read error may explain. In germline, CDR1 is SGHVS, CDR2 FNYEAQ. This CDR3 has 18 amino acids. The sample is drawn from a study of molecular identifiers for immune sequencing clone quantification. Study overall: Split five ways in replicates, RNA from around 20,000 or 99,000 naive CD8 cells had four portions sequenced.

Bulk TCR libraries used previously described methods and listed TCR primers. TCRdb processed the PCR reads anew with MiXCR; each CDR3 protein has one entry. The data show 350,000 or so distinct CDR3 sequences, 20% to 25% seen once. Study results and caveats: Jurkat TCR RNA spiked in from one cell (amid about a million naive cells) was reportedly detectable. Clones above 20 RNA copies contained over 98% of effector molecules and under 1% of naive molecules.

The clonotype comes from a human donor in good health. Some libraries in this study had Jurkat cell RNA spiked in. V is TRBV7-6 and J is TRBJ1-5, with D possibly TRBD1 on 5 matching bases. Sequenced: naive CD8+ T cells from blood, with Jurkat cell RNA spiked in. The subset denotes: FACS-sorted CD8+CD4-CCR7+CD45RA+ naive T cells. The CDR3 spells CANSTHSRGRGSNQPQHF. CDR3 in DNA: TGTGCCAACAGCACGCACTCCCGGGGCCGGGGAAGCAATCAGCCCCAGCATTTT. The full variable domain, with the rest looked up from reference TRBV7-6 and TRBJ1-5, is GAGVSQSPRYKVTKRGQDVALRCDPISGHVSLYWYRQALGQGPEFLTYFNYEAQQDKSGLPNDRFSAERPEGSISTLTIQRTEQRDSAMYRCANSTHSRGRGSNQPQHFGDGTRLSIL.